This T cell receptor beta chain came from a study of T cell changes during pregnancy in multiple sclerosis. V lost 3 bases, J lost 3 bases, and 1 base stayed unmatched. The germline V gene has CDR1 MNHNS and CDR2 SASEGT. The CDR3 spans 14 residues. TCRdb keeps only in-frame clones here, not all; method: immunoSEQ multiplex PCR. Here the sample spans around 80,000 clones, over 85% being singletons. This sequence originates from a female donor in good health, enrolled as a control in a pregnancy study. The sample in question was peripheral blood, obtained in the second trimester of pregnancy. J is TRBJ1-3 and V is TRBV6-1; 8 positions match TRBD1. The CDR3: CASSDRGLGNTIYF. The DNA for the CDR3 is TGTGCCAGCAGTGACAGGGGGCTTGGAAACACCATATATTTT.